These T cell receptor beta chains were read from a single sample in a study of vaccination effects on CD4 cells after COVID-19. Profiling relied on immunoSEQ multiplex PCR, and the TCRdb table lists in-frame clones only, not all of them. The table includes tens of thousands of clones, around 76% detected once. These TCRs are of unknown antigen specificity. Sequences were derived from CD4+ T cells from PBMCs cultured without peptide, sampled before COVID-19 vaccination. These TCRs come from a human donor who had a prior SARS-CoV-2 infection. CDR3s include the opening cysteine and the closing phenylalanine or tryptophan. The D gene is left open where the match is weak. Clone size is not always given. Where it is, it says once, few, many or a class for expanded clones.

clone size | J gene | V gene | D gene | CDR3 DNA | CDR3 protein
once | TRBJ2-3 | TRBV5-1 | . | TGCGCCAGCAGCTTGTACCCCCTACAGGCGGATACGCAGTATTTT | CASSLYPLQADTQYF
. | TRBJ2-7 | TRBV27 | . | TGTGCCAGCAGTTTATATCGGAGGCGGACAGATAGCTACGAGCAGTACTTC | CASSLYRRRTDSYEQYF
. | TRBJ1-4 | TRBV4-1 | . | TGCGCCAGCAGCCAAGATAAAACAGTTTGGGAAAAACTGTTTTTT | CASSQDKTVWEKLFF
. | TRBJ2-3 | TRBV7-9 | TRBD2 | TGTGCCAGCAGCTTAGCAGGCGGGGGGGCCCCAGATACGCAGTATTTT | CASSLAGGGAPDTQYF
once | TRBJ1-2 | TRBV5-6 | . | TGTGCCAGCAGCTTTCGTCAGGGCTATGGCTACACCTTC | CASSFRQGYGYTF
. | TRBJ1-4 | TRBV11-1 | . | TGTGCCAGCAGCCCGAGAGGCGGGGTTAATGAAAAACTGTTTTTT | CASSPRGGVNEKLFF
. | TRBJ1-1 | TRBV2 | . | TGTGCCAGTGGGCGGGTTCGAACTGAAGCTTTCTTT | CASGRVRTEAFF
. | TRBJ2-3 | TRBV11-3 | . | TGTGCCAGCTCTGACTCAGCCACGCAGTATTTT | CASSDSATQYF
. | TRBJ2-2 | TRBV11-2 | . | TGTGCCAGCACCTCGGTGGGGGTAATAGGGGAGCTGTTTTTT | CASTSVGVIGELFF
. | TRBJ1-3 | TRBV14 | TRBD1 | TGTGCCAGCAGCCAGACAGGGTCTGGAAACACCATATATTTT | CASSQTGSGNTIYF
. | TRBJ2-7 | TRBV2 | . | TGTGCCAGCTCTTGGACCGCCGATACCTACGAGCAGTACTTC | CASSWTADTYEQYF
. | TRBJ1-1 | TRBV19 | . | TGTGCCAGTAGTATGAGGACAGTGAACACTGAAGCTTTCTTT | CASSMRTVNTEAFF
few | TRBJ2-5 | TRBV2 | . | TGTGCCAGCAGTGAAGCAGAGGGGACGATAACGCAAGAGACCCAGTACTTC | CASSEAEGTITQETQYF
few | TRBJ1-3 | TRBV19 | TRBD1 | TGTGCCAGTAGGCCCGAACAGGGGCGCGGAAACACCATATATTTT | CASRPEQGRGNTIYF
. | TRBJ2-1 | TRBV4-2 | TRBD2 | TGTGCCAGCAGCCAAGCCCGGACTAGCGGGACCAATGAGCAGTTCTTC | CASSQARTSGTNEQFF
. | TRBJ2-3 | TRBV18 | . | TGTGCCAGCTCACCACGGCGGCCAGGAGATACGCAGTATTTT | CASSPRRPGDTQYF
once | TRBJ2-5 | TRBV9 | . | TGTGCCAGCAGCGTAGCCCCGACGAAGACGGAGACCCAGTACTTC | CASSVAPTKTETQYF
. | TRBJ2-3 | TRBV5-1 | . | TGCGCCAGCAGCTTGGCGGACAGCACAGATACGCAGTATTTT | CASSLADSTDTQYF
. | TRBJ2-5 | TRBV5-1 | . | TGCGCCAGCAGCTTGGCCCTCCCGGGGGAGACCCAGTACTTC | CASSLALPGETQYF
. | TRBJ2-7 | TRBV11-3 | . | TGTGCCATCCTACGCGGATCCTACGAGCAGTACTTC | CAILRGSYEQYF
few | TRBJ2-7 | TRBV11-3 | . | TGTGCCAGCAGCTTAGTTTACCGGGACAATTTAATTGACCCCTACGAGCAGTACTTC | CASSLVYRDNLIDPYEQYF
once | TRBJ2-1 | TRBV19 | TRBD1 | TGTGCCAGTAGTATTCCGGGACAGGGGGCCAGTGAGCAGTTCTTC | CASSIPGQGASEQFF
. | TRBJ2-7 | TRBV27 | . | TGTGCCAGCAGCAGGGGTGGACCTCCCTACGAGCAGTACTTC | CASSRGGPPYEQYF
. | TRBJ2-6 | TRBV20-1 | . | TGCAGTGCCCAAGGGGCCAACGTCCTGACTTTC | CSAQGANVLTF
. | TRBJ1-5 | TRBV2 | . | TGTGCCAGCAAGCAGAGTAGCAATCAGCCCCAGCATTTT | CASKQSSNQPQHF
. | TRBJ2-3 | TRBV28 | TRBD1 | TGTGCCAGTCGCGACAGGGCAGATACGCAGTATTTT | CASRDRADTQYF
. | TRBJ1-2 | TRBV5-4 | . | TGTGCCAGCAGCCAAAAACTAGGAGTGAGCTCCTTC | CASSQKLGVSSF
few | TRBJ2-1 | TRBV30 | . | TGTGCCTGGAGACCTACCCAAGGGCTACTATCCTACAATGAGCAGTTCTTC | CAWRPTQGLLSYNEQFF
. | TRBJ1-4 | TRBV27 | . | TGTGCCAGCAGTCCCCTCGGCGGCGCAACTAATGAAAAACTGTTTTTT | CASSPLGGATNEKLFF
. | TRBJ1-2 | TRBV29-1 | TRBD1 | TGCAGCGTTGAAAAGGGACAGGGGTATGGCTACACCTTC | CSVEKGQGYGYTF
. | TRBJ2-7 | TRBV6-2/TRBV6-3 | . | TGTGCCAGCAGTTTCTGGCCTCTAGCGAACTCCTACGAGCAGTACTTC | CASSFWPLANSYEQYF
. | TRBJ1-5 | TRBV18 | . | TGTGCCAGCTCACCAGGGAGCTATAGCAATCAGCCCCAGCATTTT | CASSPGSYSNQPQHF
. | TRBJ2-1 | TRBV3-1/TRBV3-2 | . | TGTGCCAGCAGCCAAGCGGCGGGTTACAATGAGCAGTTCTTC | CASSQAAGYNEQFF
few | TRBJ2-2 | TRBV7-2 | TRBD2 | TGTGCCAGCAGCCCTCGGACTAGCGGGAACACCGGGGAGCTGTTTTTT | CASSPRTSGNTGELFF
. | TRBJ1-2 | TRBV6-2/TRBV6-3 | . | TGTGCCAGCAGTTACAGTGAGAACTGGGGTGGCTACACCTTC | CASSYSENWGGYTF
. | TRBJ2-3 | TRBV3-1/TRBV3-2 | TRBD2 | TGTGCCAGCAGCCAAGGACTAGCGTTGGCAGATACGCAGTATTTT | CASSQGLALADTQYF
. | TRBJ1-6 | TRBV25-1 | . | TGTGCCAGCAGTGAAGGGGATTCACCCCTCCACTTT | CASSEGDSPLHF
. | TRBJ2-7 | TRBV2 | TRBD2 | TGTGCCAGCAGGGAACTAGCGGGGACTCCCTACGAGCAGTACTTC | CASRELAGTPYEQYF
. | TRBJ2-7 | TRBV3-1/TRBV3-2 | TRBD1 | TGTGCCAGCAGCCGAACCGGGACAGGGTCCTACGAGCAGTACTTC | CASSRTGTGSYEQYF
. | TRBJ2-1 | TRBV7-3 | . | TGTGCCAGCAGCTTAAGCGGCGGGCAGGGCCGAGAGCAGTTCTTC | CASSLSGGQGREQFF
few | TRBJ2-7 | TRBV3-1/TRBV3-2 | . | TGTGCCAGCAGCCAAGTATTCTATGCCAACGAGCAGTACTTC | CASSQVFYANEQYF
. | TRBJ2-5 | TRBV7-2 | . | TGTGCCAGCAGCTTGGGAGCCGTGGAGACCCAGTACTTC | CASSLGAVETQYF
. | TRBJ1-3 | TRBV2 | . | TGTGCCAGCAGTTACTACCCCCAGAGCTCTGGAAACACCATATATTTT | CASSYYPQSSGNTIYF
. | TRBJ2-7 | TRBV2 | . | TGTGCCAGCAGTGAACAGGGCCTCGAGTACTTC | CASSEQGLEYF
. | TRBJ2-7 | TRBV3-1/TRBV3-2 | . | TGTGCCAGCAGCCACAACGTCCTTAACAGGCCATACGAGCAGTACTTC | CASSHNVLNRPYEQYF
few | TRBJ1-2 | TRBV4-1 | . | TGCGCCAGCAGCCAAGTGGGGGGCAGGGGCAACTATGGCTACACCTTC | CASSQVGGRGNYGYTF
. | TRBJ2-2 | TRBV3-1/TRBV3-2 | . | TGTGCCAGCAGCCAAGTTGCTGGTACCGGGGAGCTGTTTTTT | CASSQVAGTGELFF
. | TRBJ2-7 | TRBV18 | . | TGTGCCAGCTCACCTGACTATGGTTTGCACGAGCAGTACTTC | CASSPDYGLHEQYF
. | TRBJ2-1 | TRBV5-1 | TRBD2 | TGCGCCAGCAGCCGTACTAGCGGGGGTCGCTACAATGAGCAGTTCTTC | CASSRTSGGRYNEQFF
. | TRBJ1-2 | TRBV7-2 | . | TGTGCCAGCAGCTTGCAGGCGAGCTATGGCTACACCTTC | CASSLQASYGYTF
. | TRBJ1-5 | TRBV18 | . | TGTGCCAGCTCACCACTAGAAGATCAGCCCCAGCATTTT | CASSPLEDQPQHF
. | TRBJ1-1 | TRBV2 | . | TGTGCCAGCAGCCTCGGGGGTAGGAGCACTGAAGCTTTCTTT | CASSLGGRSTEAFF
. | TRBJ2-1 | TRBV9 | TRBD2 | TGTGCCAGCAGCGCAGAGACTAGCGGGGGGTTTTACAATGAGCAGTTCTTC | CASSAETSGGFYNEQFF
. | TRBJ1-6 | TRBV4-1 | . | TGCGCCAGCAGCCAACGACACCCTAGCTCCTATAATTCACCCCTCCACTTT | CASSQRHPSSYNSPLHF
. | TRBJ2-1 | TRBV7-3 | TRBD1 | TGTGCCAGCAGCCCGTCCCGGGACAGGGGCGAGCAGTTCTTC | CASSPSRDRGEQFF
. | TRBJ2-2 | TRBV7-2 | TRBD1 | TGTGCCAGCAGACAGGACAGGGGTCTGTCCGGGGAGCTGTTTTTT | CASRQDRGLSGELFF
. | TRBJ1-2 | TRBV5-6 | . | TGTGCCAGCAGCTTGGAACCCCTCAACTATGGCTACACCTTC | CASSLEPLNYGYTF
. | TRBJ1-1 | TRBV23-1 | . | TGCGCCAGCAGTCAGCTCAAATCCGTGGGGGCTGAAGCTTTCTTT | CASSQLKSVGAEAFF
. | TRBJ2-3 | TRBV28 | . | TGTGCCAGCAGTACCTCAGTGGGGGATACGCAGTATTTT | CASSTSVGDTQYF